Presented here are 5 T cell receptor beta chains from one specimen sequenced in a study of technical replicates of blood from four donors. Some clones are missing from TCRdb's copy, which holds only in-frame ones; the method was immunoSEQ multiplex PCR. The table lists about 100,000 clones, 90% to 97% of them singletons. The sample taken for sequencing was T cells isolated from PBMCs. These receptors were collected from a human donor in good health.

V usage is TRBV6-5 and J usage is TRBJ1-2; TRBD1 matches 9 bases. Trimming took 5 bases from V and 8 from J; bases not matched to a gene: 6. The CDR3 totals 13 residues. Per germline, CDR1 MNHEY and CDR2 SVGAGI. The CDR3: CASSPDRGGGYTF. The CDR3 nucleotides read TGTGCCAGCAGTCCGGACAGGGGAGGGGGCTACACCTTC.

The V call is TRBV7-3, the J call TRBJ1-3; D gene unclear. The germline V and J ends were trimmed by 5 bases and 2 bases, with 7 bases remaining between them. The germline V gene encodes CDR1 SGHTA and CDR2 FQGTGA. The CDR3 consists of 13 residues. The CDR3 nucleotides are TGTGCCAGCAGCCCCGGGGCTGGAAACACCATATATTTT. Translated, it gives CASSPGAGNTIYF.

This sequence joins TRBV27 and TRBJ2-2, with 7 bases lining up with TRBD2. CDR3 length equals 14 residues. Germline V CDR1 and CDR2: MNHEY, SMNVEV (reference sequence). V dropped 7 bases and J dropped 6; count of bases not matched to a gene: 8. The CDR3 loop is CASKVAGVAGELFF. The CDR3 nucleotides are TGTGCCAGCAAGGTGGCGGGAGTAGCCGGGGAGCTGTTTTTT.

This clone was recorded only once. The chain carries TRBV19 and TRBJ2-7; 10 nucleotides align to TRBD2. CDR1 is LNHDA and CDR2 is SQIVND in the germline V gene (reference sequence). J gave up 2 bases and V 5 bases, and 3 bases lay outside the gene matches. This CDR3 is built from 14 residues. The CDR3 nucleotides are TGTGCCAGTAGTTTGCTAGCGGGAGCCTACGAGCAGTACTTC. Translation: CASSLLAGAYEQYF.

This chain uses TRBV6-5 with TRBJ2-7; 9 bases fit TRBD2. The CDR3 contains 15 residues. The V gene end was trimmed by 2 bases and the J gene end by 5 bases; junction bases not matched to a gene: 7. Germline V gene sequence: CDR1 MNHEY, CDR2 SVGAGI. DNA of the CDR3: TGTGCCAGCAGTTACGGTCGGCTAGCGGGAAACGAGCAGTACTTC. Translation: CASSYGRLAGNEQYF.